A single T cell receptor beta chain is shown here with its context. Germline V gene sequence: CDR1 LGHNA, CDR2 YNFKEQ. Between the trimmed V and J ends, which lost 1 base and 6 bases, there was a span of 10 bases. This CDR3 region has 14 residues. This entry belongs to a study of shared clonotypes between healthy human individuals. Profiled with immunoSEQ multiplex PCR; TCRdb holds only in-frame clones, not every one. The sample lists 2.3 million or so clones; 85% to 95% were seen once. Sample: naive CD4+ T cells from PBMCs. Subset of the sample: CD45RA+ positively selected. The chain has TRBV4-2 and TRBJ2-1; D unclear. The source is a man between 18 and 29 years old in good health. Some clones in this sample may be carry-over from other donors' samples. CDR3 region: CASSQAPAPNEQFF. The CDR3, as DNA: TGTGCCAGCAGCCAAGCCCCCGCCCCCAATGAGCAGTTCTTC.